The 22 T cell receptor beta chains below come from one sample, sequenced in a study of neurological immune-mediated disorders. TCRdb re-called the 5' RACE reads with MiXCR, one entry per CDR3 protein. This repertoire shows tens of thousands of distinct CDR3 sequences, approximately 5.3% found once; its top ten account for around 1.9%. The specimen was CD4+ T cells from blood. All receptors come from a woman in her forties or fifties in good health.

This clonotype came up many times. The chain joins TRBV19 to TRBJ2-1, with a weak D call TRBD1 (6 bases). The ends were cut back, 0 bases at V and 1 base at J, with 10 bases in the middle. Germline V gene sequence: CDR1 LNHDA, CDR2 SQIVND (reference sequence). The CDR3 has 16 residues. CDR3 sequence: CASSIDPGVSYNEQFF. The CDR3, as DNA: TGTGCCAGTAGTATAGATCCAGGGGTTTCCTACAATGAGCAGTTCTTC.

This clonotype came up many times. This chain connects TRBV7-2 to TRBJ2-7; TRBD2 aligns across 8 bases. The germline gives CDR1 SGHTA, CDR2 FQGNSA. V shed 7 bases and J 2 bases; nucleotides not matched to a gene: 4. This CDR3 spans 13 amino acids. The CDR3 DNA reads as TGTGCCAGCACCTCGGGACTAGCCTACGAGCAGTACTTC. Translated: CASTSGLAYEQYF.

This clonotype has ten or more counts. The chain couples TRBV24-1 to TRBJ2-1; a possible D gene is TRBD1 (6 bases). The CDR3 has 15 residues. The V gene lost 1 base and the J gene lost 3 bases, with 9 bases spanning the gap. The germline gives CDR1 KGHDR, CDR2 SFDVKD. The CDR3 region has the DNA TGTGCCACCAGTGATTTCCGACAGGACTACAATGAGCAGTTCTTC. Translated: CATSDFRQDYNEQFF.

In the case of this clonotype: Mismatch with germline at one junction end may stem from a read error. The chain has TRBV7-2 and TRBJ1-6, with TRBD1 matching 8 bases. The V gene's germline CDR1 is SGHTA and CDR2 FQGNSA. The CDR3 contains 16 residues. CDR3 loop: CASSRERTGYGSPFHF. For the CDR3, the DNA is TGTGCCAGCAGCAGAGAAAGGACAGGGTACGGTTCACCCTTCCACTTT. Using reference TRBV7-2 and TRBJ1-6 for the parts outside the CDR3, the full variable domain is GAGVSQSPSNKVTEKGKDVELRCDPISGHTALYWYRQSLGQGLEFLIYFQGNSAPDKSGLPSDRFSAERTGGSVSTLTIQRTQQEDSAVYLCASSRERTGYGSPFHFGNGTRLTVT.

This clonotype was seen at least ten times. The rearrangement joins TRBV5-1 to TRBJ2-1; the D gene could be TRBD1 or TRBD2 (5 bases each). CDR3 size: 13 residues. With 4 bases removed from V and 5 bases from J, the gap between germline ends came to 10 bases. Germline CDR1 SGHRS, CDR2 YFSETQ. CDR3 sequence: CASSPQGHNEQFF. In DNA, the CDR3 is TGCGCCAGCAGCCCCCAGGGACACAATGAGCAGTTCTTC.

This clonotype was seen ten or more times. The CDR3 bases are TGTGCCAGCAGCTTGTCTCTCGAGAGGGATGAGCAGTTCTTC. It translates to CASSLSLERDEQFF. The V and J genes are TRBV5-5 and TRBJ2-1; D is perhaps TRBD2 (5 bases). Germline V gene data show CDR1 as SGHKS and CDR2 as YYEKEE (reference sequence). The CDR3 has 14 residues. V was trimmed by 1 base and J by 8 bases, leaving 13 bases between them.

There are many counts of this clonotype. The junction departs from germline at one end; a sequencing error may be responsible. J is TRBJ1-1 and V is TRBV7-8, with TRBD1 matching over 7 bases. The CDR3 has 16 residues. Germline-derived CDR1 and CDR2 are SGHVS and FQNEAQ. CDR3 residues: CTSSSNLQGRYTEAFF. CDR3 DNA sequence: TGTACCAGCAGCTCGAACCTACAGGGGCGGTACACTGAAGCTTTCTTT.

Many counts were recorded for this clonotype. This chain uses TRBV29-1 with TRBJ2-1, with D possibly TRBD2 on 5 matching bases. Germline V gene data show CDR1 as SQVTM and CDR2 as ANQGSEA. This CDR3 contains 11 residues. This CDR3 reads CSARDYNEQFF. The CDR3 coding sequence is TGCAGTGCTCGGGACTACAATGAGCAGTTCTTC.

This clonotype was recorded many times. The J gene is TRBJ2-1, the V gene TRBV3-1; 11 bases match TRBD2. The CDR3 runs to 16 residues. V was pared by 4 bases and J by 4 bases, with 6 bases of the junction left unmatched. Germline CDR1 and CDR2: LGHDT and YNNKEL (reference sequence). This CDR3 is CASSRDLAGGYNEQFF. The CDR3 nucleotides read TGTGCCAGCAGCCGCGATCTAGCGGGGGGTTACAATGAGCAGTTCTTC.

This clonotype was counted many times. The chain's CDR3 is CSEGPSGETQYF. CDR3 DNA: TGCAGTGAGGGCCCTAGCGGAGAGACCCAGTACTTC. The chain employs TRBV20-1 and TRBJ2-5; the match to TRBD2 covers 7 bases. The trim removed 7 bases at V and 4 bases at J, leaving 6 bases unmatched. CDR3 length: 12 amino acids. Germline lookup yields CDR1 DFQATT and CDR2 SNEGSKA (reference sequence).

This clonotype was picked up many times. This chain connects TRBV5-1 to TRBJ1-1; D is unclear. The CDR3 loop spans 16 amino acids. Germline values: CDR1 SGHRS, CDR2 YFSETQ. Trimming cost V 0 bases and J 3 bases, with 15 bases left between them. The CDR3 reads CASSLVSRAGDTEAFF. The CDR3 DNA follows: TGCGCCAGCAGCTTGGTCTCCCGGGCCGGGGACACTGAAGCTTTCTTT.

This clonotype was observed at least ten times. This chain joins TRBV12-3 or TRBV12-4 and TRBJ1-2; unclear D gene. V was clipped by 6 bases and J by 2 bases, with 10 bases between them. The CDR3 extends over 13 amino acids. The chain's CDR3 is CASSPDQNYGYTF. CDR3 DNA: TGTGCCAGCAGCCCCGACCAAAACTATGGCTACACCTTC.

This clonotype was seen repeatedly, ten times or more. The chain couples TRBV6-2 or TRBV6-3 to TRBJ1-5; D is ambiguous. Trimming took 0 bases from V and 7 from J, leaving 4 bases between them. The CDR3 totals 12 residues. Germline V gives CDR1 MNHEY, CDR2 SVGEGT. CDR3 amino acids: CASSYSEQPQHF. The CDR3 DNA reads as TGTGCCAGCAGTTACTCGGAACAGCCCCAGCATTTT.

This clonotype was detected ten times or more. The chain carries TRBV5-5 and TRBJ1-1; no definite D call. V was trimmed by 2 bases and J by 6 bases, leaving 11 bases between them. Germline V gene sequence: CDR1 SGHKS, CDR2 YYEKEE (reference sequence). The CDR3 has 13 residues. The CDR3: CASSFAPRAEAFF. CDR3 bases: TGTGCCAGCAGCTTCGCCCCAAGAGCTGAAGCTTTCTTT.

In its sample, this clonotype was seen many times. The V call is TRBV5-6, the J call TRBJ1-5; a possible D gene is TRBD1 (5 bases). This CDR3 has 16 amino acids. Germline lookup yields CDR1 SGHDT and CDR2 YYEEEE. V gave up 6 bases and J gave up 3 bases, with 19 bases separating them. The CDR3 bases are TGTGCCAGCAACCCGTGGGGGGGGGAGATCAATCAGCCCCAGCATTTT. Translating gives CASNPWGGEINQPQHF. Complete variable domain (other parts from reference TRBV5-6 and TRBJ1-5): DAGVTQSPTHLIKTRGQQVTLRCSPKSGHDTVSWYQQALGQGPQFIFQYYEEEERQRGNFPDRFSGHQFPNYSSELNVNALLLGDSALYLCASNPWGGEINQPQHFGDGTRLSIL.

In this sample, this clonotype turned up many times. The gene calls are TRBV5-1 and TRBJ2-7; D remains ambiguous. Germline CDR1 and CDR2: SGHRS and YFSETQ. The CDR3 extends over 16 amino acids. The germline V and J ends were trimmed by 4 bases and 1 base, with 18 bases remaining between them. In DNA form, the CDR3 reads TGCGCCAGCAGCCCTGGGTCCTTCGAGGAATCCTACGAGCAGTACTTC. Encoded protein: CASSPGSFEESYEQYF.

The sample holds many counts of this clonotype. The CDR3 nucleotides read TGTGCCAGCAGTTTGACAGGGGATCTCTCCTACGAGCAGTACTTC. It translates to CASSLTGDLSYEQYF. The chain combines TRBV6-5 with TRBJ2-7; 8 positions agree with TRBD1. CDR1 and CDR2 from the germline V gene are MNHEY and SVGAGI. The CDR3 runs to 15 residues. V shed 4 bases and J 0 bases; nucleotides not matched to a gene: 5.

This clonotype was seen ten or more times. V is TRBV27 and J is TRBJ1-1, with 7 bases fitting TRBD1. Germline V gives CDR1 MNHEY, CDR2 SMNVEV (reference sequence). J gave up 0 bases and V 3 bases, and 1 base lay outside the gene matches. The CDR3 contains 14 residues. CDR3 sequence reads: CASSLTGLNTEAFF. CDR3 DNA: TGTGCCAGCAGTTTGACAGGGTTGAACACTGAAGCTTTCTTT.

This clonotype was counted at least ten times. This chain uses TRBV28 with TRBJ2-7, with 9 bases lining up with TRBD1. The junction had 2 bases not matched to a gene; V was cut back by 6 bases and J by 2 bases. The CDR3 has 13 amino acids. Germline V gives CDR1 MDHEN, CDR2 SYDVKM. Here the CDR3 DNA reads TGTGCCAGCAGGGGGACAGGGACCTACGAGCAGTACTTC. It codes for CASRGTGTYEQYF.

There are many counts of this clonotype. V is TRBV20-1 and J is TRBJ1-5, with D perhaps TRBD1 (5 bases). CDR1 and CDR2 from the germline V gene are DFQATT and SNEGSKA (reference sequence). Trimming stripped 4 bases from V and 4 bases from J, with 17 bases between. The CDR3 extends over 15 amino acids. CDR3 in DNA: TGCAGTGCTACGCGAGGGGCAGGGCTAAATCAGCCCCAGCATTTT. Its translation is CSATRGAGLNQPQHF.

This clonotype occurred many times. The genes are TRBV27 and TRBJ2-3, with TRBD2 identical over 7 bases. The CDR3 is 14 amino acids. CDR1 and CDR2 from the germline V gene are MNHEY and SMNVEV (reference sequence). V trimming: 7 bases; J trimming: 5 bases; junction bases outside the gene matches: 9. This chain's CDR3 is CASTGGRYQDTQYF. CDR3 sequence (DNA): TGTGCCAGCACCGGGGGGAGGTATCAAGATACGCAGTATTTT.

There are many counts of this clonotype. The chain has TRBV7-2 and TRBJ2-2; D tentatively fits TRBD1 or TRBD2 (5 bases each). The V gene's germline CDR1 is SGHTA and CDR2 FQGNSA. CDR3 length equals 15 residues. Trimming removed 5 bases from V and 0 bases from J, with 10 bases in between. CDR3 in DNA: TGTGCCAGCAGCCAGGGACCGTCGAACACCGGGGAGCTGTTTTTT. Residues: CASSQGPSNTGELFF.